This TCR beta chain was sequenced during a study of shared clonotypes between healthy human individuals. At the level of the study: Samples came from a couple of female and a few male donors aged 18 to 49.

Genomic DNA of every subset was divided equally among multiple immunoSEQ plates. The method was immunoSEQ multiplex PCR; TCRdb's version includes in-frame clones alone and lacks a portion of them. Of 550,000 to 800,000 clones in the sample, less than 85% were seen once. CDR1 and CDR2 from the germline V gene are KGHSH and LQKENI. V lost 3 bases and J lost 5; bases outside the gene matches: 0. CDR3 length: 13 amino acids. The chain couples TRBV18 to TRBJ2-2; 7 nucleotides match TRBD2. The sequenced material came from memory CD4+ T cells sorted from blood. The subset denotes: CD45RA-negative fraction. The receptor was derived from a woman between 25 and 40 years old in good health. Written as DNA, the CDR3 is TGTGCCAGCTCACCGCGGGAGACCGGGGAGCTGTTTTTT. This translates into CASSPRETGELFF.